This paragraph reports one TCR beta chain. Antigen: not known. This entry is derived from a study of T-cell memory formation after mild COVID-19. On the study more broadly: Among the donors, TCR clusters were largely specific to each donor.

Study observations and caveats: Clones that shrank (day 15 to 85) were balanced CD4/CD8, whereas later expanders leaned CD4+.

Per the germline V gene, CDR1 is SQVTM and CDR2 is ANQGSEA. V dropped 5 bases and J dropped 2; count of bases not matched to a gene: 6. The length of the CDR3 is 14 residues. 5'RACE, which relied on constant-segment primers, yielded TCR alpha and TCR beta cDNA libraries carrying sample barcodes and UMIs. TCRdb used MiXCR to reprocess the 5' RACE reads, holding one entry per CDR3 protein. This table has fewer than 600,000 distinct CDR3 sequences, about a fifth appearing once. The sample comprised PBMCs or a T cell subset sorted from them (not recorded which). The V and J genes are TRBV29-1 and TRBJ2-3; TRBD2 agrees at 8 bases. The TCR was taken from an adult woman who had mild COVID-19 (a few samples of this study predate the infection). Cell type and time point are not known. In DNA form, the CDR3 reads TGCAGCGTTTTGAAGCGGGGGCACACAGATACGCAGTATTTT. Translation: CSVLKRGHTDTQYF.